This record concerns one T cell receptor beta chain sequence. These data are taken from a study of CD8 T cells in Susac syndrome. The authors reverse transcribed roughly 0.5 to 1 ug RNA with random hexamers. One entry per CDR3 protein results from TCRdb running MiXCR on the immunoSEQ multiplex PCR reads. The sample carries about 200,000 distinct CDR3 sequences, 90% to 95% recorded once. The receptor's source is a human donor with multiple sclerosis. Sequencing was carried out using CD4+ T cells from PBMCs.

DNA of the CDR3: TGTGCCAGCAGCCCTGATGGAAATAGCAATCAGCCCCAGCATTTT. This codes for CASSPDGNSNQPQHF. V usage is TRBV3-1 and J usage is TRBJ1-5; no clear D gene. The V end was cut by 4 bases, the J end by 0 bases, with 10 bases between. CDR3 length: 15 residues. Germline V gene lookup returns CDR1 LGHDT and CDR2 YNNKEL (reference sequence). Combining the CDR3 with reference TRBV3-1 and TRBJ1-5 gives the whole variable domain DTAVSQTPKYLVTQMGNDKSIKCEQNLGHDTMYWYKQDSKKFLKIMFSYNNKELIINETVPNRFSPKSPDKAHLNLHINSLELGDSAVYFCASSPDGNSNQPQHFGDGTRLSIL.